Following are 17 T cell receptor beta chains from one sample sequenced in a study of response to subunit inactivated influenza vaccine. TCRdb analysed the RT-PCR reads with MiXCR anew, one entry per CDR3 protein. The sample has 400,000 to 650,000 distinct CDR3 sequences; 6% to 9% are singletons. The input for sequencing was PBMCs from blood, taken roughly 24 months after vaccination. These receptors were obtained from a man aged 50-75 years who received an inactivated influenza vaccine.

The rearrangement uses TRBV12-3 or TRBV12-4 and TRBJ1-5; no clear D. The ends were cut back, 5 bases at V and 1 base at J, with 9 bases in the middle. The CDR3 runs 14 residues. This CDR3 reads CASSIRASNQPQHF. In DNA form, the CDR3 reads TGTGCCAGCAGTATTCGAGCGAGCAATCAGCCCCAGCATTTT.

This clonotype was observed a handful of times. The CDR3 protein is CASSGGSFSYEQYF. CDR3 nucleotide sequence: TGTGCCAGCAGTGGGGGATCCTTCAGCTACGAGCAGTACTTC. The V call is TRBV12-3 or TRBV12-4, the J call TRBJ2-7, with D possibly called TRBD1 or TRBD2 (5 bases each). Trimming removed 5 bases from V and 3 bases from J, with 14 bases in between. This CDR3 region has 14 residues.

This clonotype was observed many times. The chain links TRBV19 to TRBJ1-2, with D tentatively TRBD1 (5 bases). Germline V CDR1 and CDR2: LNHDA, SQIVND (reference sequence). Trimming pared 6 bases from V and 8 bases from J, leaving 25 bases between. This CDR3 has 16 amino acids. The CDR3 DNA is TGTGCCAGTAGCCCCGAGGGACCGTCTTGGGTCTTGGGCTACACCTTC. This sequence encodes CASSPEGPSWVLGYTF.

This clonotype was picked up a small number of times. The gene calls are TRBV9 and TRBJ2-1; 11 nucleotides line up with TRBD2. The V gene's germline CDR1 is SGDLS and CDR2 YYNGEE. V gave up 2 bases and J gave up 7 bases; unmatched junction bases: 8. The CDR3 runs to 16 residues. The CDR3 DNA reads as TGTGCCAGCAGCGTCAATAGCGGGAGGGTCGGAAATGAGCAGTTCTTC. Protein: CASSVNSGRVGNEQFF.

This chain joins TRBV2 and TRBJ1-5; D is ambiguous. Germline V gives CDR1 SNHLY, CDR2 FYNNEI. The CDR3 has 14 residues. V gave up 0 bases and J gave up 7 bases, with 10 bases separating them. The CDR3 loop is CASSEAEGRQPQHF. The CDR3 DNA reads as TGTGCCAGCAGTGAAGCGGAAGGTCGACAGCCCCAGCATTTT.

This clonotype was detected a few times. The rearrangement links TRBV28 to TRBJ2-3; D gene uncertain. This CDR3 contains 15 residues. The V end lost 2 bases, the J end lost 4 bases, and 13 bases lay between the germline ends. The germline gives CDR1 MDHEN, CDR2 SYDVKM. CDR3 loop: CASSLRWVGADTQYF. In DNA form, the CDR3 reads TGTGCCAGCAGTTTACGGTGGGTGGGCGCAGATACGCAGTATTTT.

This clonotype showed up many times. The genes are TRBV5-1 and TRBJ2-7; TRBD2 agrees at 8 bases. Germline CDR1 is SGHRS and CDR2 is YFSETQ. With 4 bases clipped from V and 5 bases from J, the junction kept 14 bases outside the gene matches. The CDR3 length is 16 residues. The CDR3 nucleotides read TGCGCCAGCAGCCCGGCGTACGGGACTAGAGATCACGAGCAGTACTTC. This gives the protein CASSPAYGTRDHEQYF.

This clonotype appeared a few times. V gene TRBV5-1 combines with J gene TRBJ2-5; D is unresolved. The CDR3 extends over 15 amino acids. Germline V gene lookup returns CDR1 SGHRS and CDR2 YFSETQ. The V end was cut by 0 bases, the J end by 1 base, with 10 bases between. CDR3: CASSLADGSQETQYF. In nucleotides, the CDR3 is TGCGCCAGCAGCTTGGCCGACGGGTCCCAAGAGACCCAGTACTTC.

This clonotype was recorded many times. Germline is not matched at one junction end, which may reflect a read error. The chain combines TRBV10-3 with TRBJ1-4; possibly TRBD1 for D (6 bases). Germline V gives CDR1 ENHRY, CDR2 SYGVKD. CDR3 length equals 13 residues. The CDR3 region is CAVRQATNEKLFF. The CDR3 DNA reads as TGTGCCGTCAGACAGGCAACTAATGAAAAACTGTTTTTT.

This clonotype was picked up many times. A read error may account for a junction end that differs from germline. The CDR3 nucleotides read TGCGCCAGCAGCTTGGCTGGACAGGCAAATGAAAAACTGTTTTTT. This gives the protein CASSLAGQANEKLFF. The gene calls are TRBV12-3 or TRBV12-4 and TRBJ1-4; 7 nucleotides align to TRBD1. The CDR3 spans 15 residues.

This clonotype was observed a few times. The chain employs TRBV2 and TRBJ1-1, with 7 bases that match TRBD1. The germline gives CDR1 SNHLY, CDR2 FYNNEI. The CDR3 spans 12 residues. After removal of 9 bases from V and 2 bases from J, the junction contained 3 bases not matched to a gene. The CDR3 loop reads CASYRGNTEAFF. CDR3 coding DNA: TGTGCCAGTTACAGGGGTAACACTGAAGCTTTCTTT. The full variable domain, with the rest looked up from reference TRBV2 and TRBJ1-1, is EPEVTQTPSHQVTQMGQEVILRCVPISNHLYFYWYRQILGQKVEFLVSFYNNEISEKSEIFDDQFSVERPDGSNFTLKIRSTKLEDSAMYFCASYRGNTEAFFGQGTRLTVV.

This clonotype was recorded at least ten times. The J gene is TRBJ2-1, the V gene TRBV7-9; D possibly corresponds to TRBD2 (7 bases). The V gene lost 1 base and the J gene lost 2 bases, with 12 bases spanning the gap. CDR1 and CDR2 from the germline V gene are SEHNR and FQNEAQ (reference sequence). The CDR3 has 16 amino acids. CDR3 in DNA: TGTGCCAGCAGCTTAGGGTGGCGGGGGCCCTACAATGAGCAGTTCTTC. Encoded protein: CASSLGWRGPYNEQFF.

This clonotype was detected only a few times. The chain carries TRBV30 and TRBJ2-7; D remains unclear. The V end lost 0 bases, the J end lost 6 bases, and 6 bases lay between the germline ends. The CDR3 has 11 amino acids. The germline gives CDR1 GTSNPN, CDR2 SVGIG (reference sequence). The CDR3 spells CAWSVGVEQYF. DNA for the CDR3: TGTGCCTGGAGTGTGGGCGTCGAGCAGTACTTC.

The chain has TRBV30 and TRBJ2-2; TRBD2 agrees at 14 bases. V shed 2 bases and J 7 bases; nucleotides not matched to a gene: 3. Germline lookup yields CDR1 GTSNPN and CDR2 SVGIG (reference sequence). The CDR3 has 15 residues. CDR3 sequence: CAWSRGLAGVGELFF. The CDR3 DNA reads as TGTGCCTGGAGTAGGGGACTAGCGGGGGTCGGGGAGCTGTTTTTT.

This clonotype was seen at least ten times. CDR3 sequence: CASSQDKRRVRAFF. CDR3 DNA sequence: TGTGCCAGCAGCCAAGATAAACGCCGGGTTCGGGCTTTCTTT. The chain joins TRBV14 to TRBJ1-1; D gene ambiguous. CDR1 is SGHDN, CDR2 FVKESK, per germline. This CDR3 region has 14 residues. V gave up 0 bases and J gave up 11 bases, with 16 bases separating them.

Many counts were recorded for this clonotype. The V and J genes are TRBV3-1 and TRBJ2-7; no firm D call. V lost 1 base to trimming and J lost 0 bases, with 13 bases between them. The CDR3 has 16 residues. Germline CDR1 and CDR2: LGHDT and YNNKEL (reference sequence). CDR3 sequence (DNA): TGTGCCAGCAGCCAAGGTGTGGCATTGAGCTCCTACGAGCAGTACTTC. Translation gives CASSQGVALSSYEQYF.

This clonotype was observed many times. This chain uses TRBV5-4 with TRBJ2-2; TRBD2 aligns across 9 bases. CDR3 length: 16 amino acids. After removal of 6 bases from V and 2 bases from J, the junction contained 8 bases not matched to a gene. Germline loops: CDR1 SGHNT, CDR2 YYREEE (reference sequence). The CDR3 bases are TGTGCCAGCATGGTCCTAGCGGGGATAAACACCGGGGAGCTGTTTTTT. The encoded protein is CASMVLAGINTGELFF. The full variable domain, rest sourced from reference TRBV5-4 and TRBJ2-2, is ETGVTQSPTHLIKTRGQQVTLRCSSQSGHNTVSWYQQALGQGPQFIFQYYREEENGRGNFPPRFSGLQFPNYSSELNVNALELDDSALYLCASMVLAGINTGELFFGEGSRLTVL.